This paragraph covers one TCR beta chain sequence. Its matching antigen is unknown. At one end the junction does not follow the germline gene, possibly because of a read error. TCRdb reprocessed the reads with MiXCR, giving one entry per CDR3 protein. Counted here are some 700,000 distinct CDR3 sequences, roughly 36% occurring once; the ten biggest clones make up about 2.8%. This sample is drawn from a study of T cell repertoires in cytomegalovirus infection. Overall study: Indications came from public TCR beta signatures; they pointed to CMV infection and to a matching HLA type. Points from the study as a whole: The ex vivo response was dominated by HLA-C-restricted CMV-specific TCR beta clonotypes.

The CDR3 is 14 amino acids. Germline assignment: CDR1 MNHNS and CDR2 SASEGT. The V call is TRBV6-1, the J call TRBJ1-2; D is unresolved. The specimen sequenced was PBMCs. The TCR sequence derives from a human donor in good health (CMV status not recorded). Some clones in this sample may be carry-over from other donors' samples. The CDR3 reads CASSYSTGDYGHTF. Written as DNA, the CDR3 is TGTGCCAGCAGTTATTCTACTGGAGACTATGGCCACACCTTC.